This entry lists 11 T cell receptor beta chains sequenced from one sample in a study of blood T cell repertoires in COVID-19. Profiled with immunoSEQ multiplex PCR; TCRdb holds only in-frame clones, not every one. The sample has tens of thousands of clones, roughly 80% seen once. The sample was peripheral blood. Receptor source: a woman in her sixties or seventies with acute or convalescent COVID-19.

V usage is TRBV5-6 and J usage is TRBJ1-6; D is ambiguous. Looked up from germline, CDR1 is SGHDT and CDR2 is YYEEEE. The CDR3 covers 15 residues. Trimming cost V 0 bases and J 0 bases, with 4 bases left between them. The DNA for the CDR3 is TGTGCCAGCAGCTTGGGTAGCTCCTATAATTCACCCCTCCACTTT. As protein: CASSLGSSYNSPLHF.

This clone occurred once. The V and J genes are TRBV4-2 and TRBJ1-2; D is undetermined. V was pared by 0 bases and J by 0 bases, with 11 bases between. The CDR3 totals 16 residues. Germline V CDR1 and CDR2: LGHNA, YNFKEQ. The DNA of the CDR3 is TGTGCCAGCAGCCAAGATAAAGGAGCGGCTAACTATGGCTACACCTTC. It translates to CASSQDKGAANYGYTF.

The rearrangement links TRBV15 to TRBJ2-2; 10 nucleotides line up with TRBD1. The CDR3 is 18 residues long. CDR1 and CDR2 (germline): LNHNV, YYDKDF (reference sequence). After removal of 1 base from V and 1 base from J, the junction contained 6 bases not matched to a gene. The CDR3 protein is CATSRGQGANWNTGELFF. The CDR3 DNA sequence: TGTGCCACCAGCAGAGGACAGGGGGCGAATTGGAACACCGGGGAGCTGTTTTTT.

This chain connects TRBV10-1 to TRBJ1-1; D might be TRBD1 (5 bases). The CDR3 covers 15 residues. Germline values: CDR1 WNHNN, CDR2 SYGVQD (reference sequence). V was cut by 2 bases and J by 0 bases, with 10 bases left in between. Here the CDR3 reads CASSENRGVNTEAFF. The CDR3 DNA is TGCGCCAGCAGTGAGAATCGGGGGGTGAACACTGAAGCTTTCTTT.

V is TRBV7-7 and J is TRBJ2-1, with 8 positions matching TRBD2. Germline loops: CDR1 SSHAT, CDR2 FNYEAQ (reference sequence). J gave up 5 bases and V 2 bases, and 5 bases lay outside the gene matches. The CDR3 is 15 amino acids. CDR3 sequence reads: CASSLRGGQNNEQFF. CDR3 DNA sequence: TGTGCCAGCAGCTTACGGGGGGGTCAAAACAATGAGCAGTTCTTC.

This chain uses TRBV4-1 with TRBJ2-7; TRBD1 matches at 7 bases. Germline CDR1 is MGHRA and CDR2 is YSYEKL. Losses at the gene ends were 1 base for V and 12 bases for J; bases not matched to a gene: 6. The CDR3 covers 12 residues. The CDR3 loop reads CASSQGQGDPYF. DNA for the CDR3: TGCGCCAGCAGCCAAGGGCAGGGGGATCCGTACTTC.

The chain combines TRBV10-3 with TRBJ2-3; possibly TRBD2 for D (7 bases). In germline, CDR1 is ENHRY, CDR2 SYGVKD. V dropped 10 bases and J dropped 2 bases, with 16 bases sitting between them. The CDR3 is made up of 14 amino acids. The chain's CDR3 is CATSRGALTDTQYF. The CDR3 DNA follows: TGTGCCACTTCCCGGGGGGCGCTCACAGATACGCAGTATTTT.

This rearrangement joins TRBV2 to TRBJ1-4; D uncertain. Germline CDR1 SNHLY, CDR2 FYNNEI. Trimming shortened V by 7 bases and J by 8 bases, and 17 bases separated the two germline ends. The CDR3 loop spans 14 amino acids. The CDR3 DNA reads TGTGCCAGCAAGGCGGGGAGCAGCTTCGAAAAACTGTTTTTT. It translates to CASKAGSSFEKLFF.

This clone was counted only a few times. This chain uses TRBV5-1 with TRBJ2-7; possibly TRBD2 for D (8 bases). Per germline, CDR1 SGHRS and CDR2 YFSETQ. The V end was cut by 4 bases, the J end by 1 base, with 15 bases between. This CDR3 is 15 amino acids long. CDR3 protein: CASSPGGTASYEQYF. DNA of the CDR3: TGCGCCAGCAGCCCGGGGGGGACAGCTTCCTACGAGCAGTACTTC.

The rearrangement joins TRBV29-1 to TRBJ2-5, with no clear D. V lost 7 bases to trimming and J lost 4 bases, with 19 bases between them. Germline values: CDR1 SQVTM, CDR2 ANQGSEA. The CDR3 loop spans 14 amino acids. The CDR3 DNA follows: TGCAGCGCGCGCCAACGTCGGGTCGGAGAGACCCAGTACTTC. This encodes CSARQRRVGETQYF.

This chain uses TRBV5-4 with TRBJ2-1, with TRBD1 as a possible D gene (5 bases). Germline assignment: CDR1 SGHNT and CDR2 YYREEE (reference sequence). This CDR3 is built from 12 residues. The germline V and J ends were trimmed by 4 bases and 6 bases, with 8 bases remaining between them. CDR3 in DNA: TGTGCCAGCAGCGCAGGGTCCAATGAGCAGTTCTTC. This encodes CASSAGSNEQFF.